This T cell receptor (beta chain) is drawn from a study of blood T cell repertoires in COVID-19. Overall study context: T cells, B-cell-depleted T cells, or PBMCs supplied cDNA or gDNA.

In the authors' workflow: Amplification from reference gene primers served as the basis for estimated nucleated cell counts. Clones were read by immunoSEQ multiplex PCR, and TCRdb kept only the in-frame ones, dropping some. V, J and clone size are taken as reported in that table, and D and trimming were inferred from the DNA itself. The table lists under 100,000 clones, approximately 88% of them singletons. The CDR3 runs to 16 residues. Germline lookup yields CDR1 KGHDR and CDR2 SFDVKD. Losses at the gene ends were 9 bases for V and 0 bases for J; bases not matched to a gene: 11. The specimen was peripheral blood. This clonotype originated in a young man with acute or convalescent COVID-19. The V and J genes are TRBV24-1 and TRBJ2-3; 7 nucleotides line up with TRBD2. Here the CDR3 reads CATRGAGVGSTDTQYF. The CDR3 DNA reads TGTGCCACCCGCGGGGCGGGGGTGGGGAGCACAGATACGCAGTATTTT.